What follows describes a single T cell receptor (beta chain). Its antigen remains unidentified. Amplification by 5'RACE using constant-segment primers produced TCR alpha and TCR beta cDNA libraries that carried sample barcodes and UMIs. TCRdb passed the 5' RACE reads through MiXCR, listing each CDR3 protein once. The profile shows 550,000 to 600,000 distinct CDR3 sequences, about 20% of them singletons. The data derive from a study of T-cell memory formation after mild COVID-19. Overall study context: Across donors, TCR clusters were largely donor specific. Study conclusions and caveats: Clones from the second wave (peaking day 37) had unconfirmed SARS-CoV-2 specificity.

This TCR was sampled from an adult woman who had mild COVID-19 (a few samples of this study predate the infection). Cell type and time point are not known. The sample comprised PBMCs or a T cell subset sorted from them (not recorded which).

The CDR3 sequence: CASSFTGAASTEAFF. As DNA, the CDR3 is TGTGCCAGCAGTTTCACCGGCGCGGCCTCCACTGAAGCTTTCTTT. The chain carries TRBV12-3 or TRBV12-4 and TRBJ1-1, with no clear D. The CDR3 is 15 residues long. Trimming removed 3 bases from V and 4 bases from J, with 15 bases in between.